This TCR beta chain was sequenced in a study of cytomegalovirus exposure and HLA in healthy donors. The overall study: Most donors, 80% to 90% of over 350 genotyped, fell in the Caucasian-associated ancestry cluster.

Comment on this clone: Antigen: not known.

This CDR3 has 16 amino acids. V was pared by 3 bases and J by 1 base, with 5 bases of the junction left unmatched. Germline CDR1 reads SGHTA; CDR2 reads FQGNSA. Study-level results: With later analysis, a missense DCLRE1C variant became linked to TCR beta V- and J-gene trimming.

Primers: 60 Vbeta forward and 13 Jbeta reverse. Profiling relied on immunoSEQ multiplex PCR, and the TCRdb table lists in-frame clones only, not all of them. The repertoire includes fewer than 150,000 clones, 60% to 85% of them detected once, and under 4.5% sits in the top ten. The sequence was obtained from a young man in good health and CMV-seronegative. The sample comprised PBMCs. The chain recombines TRBV7-2 with TRBJ2-1; 8 bases are a match to TRBD1. The CDR3 spells CASSFTGGRSYNEQFF. The CDR3 bases are TGTGCCAGCAGCTTTACAGGGGGTAGGTCCTACAATGAGCAGTTCTTC.